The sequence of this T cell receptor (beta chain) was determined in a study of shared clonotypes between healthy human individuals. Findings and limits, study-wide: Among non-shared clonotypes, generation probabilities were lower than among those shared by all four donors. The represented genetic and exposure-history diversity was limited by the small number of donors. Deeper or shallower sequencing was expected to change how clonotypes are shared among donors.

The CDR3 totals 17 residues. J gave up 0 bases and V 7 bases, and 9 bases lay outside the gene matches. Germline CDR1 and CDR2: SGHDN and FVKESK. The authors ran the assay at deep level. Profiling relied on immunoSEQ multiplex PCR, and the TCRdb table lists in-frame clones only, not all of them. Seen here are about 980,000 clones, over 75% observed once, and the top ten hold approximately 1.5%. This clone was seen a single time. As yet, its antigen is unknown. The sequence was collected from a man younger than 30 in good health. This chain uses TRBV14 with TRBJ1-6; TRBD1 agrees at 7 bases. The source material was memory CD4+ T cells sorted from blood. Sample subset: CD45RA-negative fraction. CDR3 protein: CASNIGGLNSYNSPLHF. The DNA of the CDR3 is TGTGCCAGCAATATAGGGGGCCTTAACTCCTATAATTCACCCCTCCACTTT.